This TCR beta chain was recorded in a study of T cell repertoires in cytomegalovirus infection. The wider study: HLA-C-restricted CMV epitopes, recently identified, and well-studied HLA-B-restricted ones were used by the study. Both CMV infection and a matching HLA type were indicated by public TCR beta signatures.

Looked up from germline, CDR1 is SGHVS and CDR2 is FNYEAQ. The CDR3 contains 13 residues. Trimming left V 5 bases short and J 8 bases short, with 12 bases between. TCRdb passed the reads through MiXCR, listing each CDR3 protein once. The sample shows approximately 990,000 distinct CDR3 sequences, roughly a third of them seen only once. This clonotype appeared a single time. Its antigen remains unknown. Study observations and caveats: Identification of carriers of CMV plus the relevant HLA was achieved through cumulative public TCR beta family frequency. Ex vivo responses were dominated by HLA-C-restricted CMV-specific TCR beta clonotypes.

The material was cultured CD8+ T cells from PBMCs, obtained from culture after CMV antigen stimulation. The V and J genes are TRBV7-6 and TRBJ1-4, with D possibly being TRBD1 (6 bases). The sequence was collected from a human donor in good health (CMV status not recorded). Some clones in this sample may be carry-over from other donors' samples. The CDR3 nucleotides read TGTGCCAGCAGCCCAACAGGGTCGGAAAAACTGTTTTTT. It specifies CASSPTGSEKLFF.